The clone carrying this T cell receptor (beta chain) was seen a few times. What it recognizes is unknown. The data derive from a study of beta chain features in type 1 diabetes. Study context: Age, gender and cell yields were similar between patients and healthy donors.

Trimming stripped 5 bases from V and 5 bases from J, with 14 bases between. Germline V gene lookup returns CDR1 LNHDA and CDR2 SQIVND (reference sequence). The CDR3 covers 14 residues. Each donor gave one heparinised blood draw averaging about 100 mL. Staining for CD45RO/CCR7/CD25/CD127/CD95/CD27 allowed sorting of CD4+ naive, central memory, regulatory and stem cell-like memory cells. General study points: Lower insertion and higher deletion counts appeared at VDJ junctions in type 1 diabetes patients.

Every bit of the isolated RNA underwent reverse transcription, so sequencing read expressed TCRB transcripts. Repertoires were generated with immunoSEQ multiplex PCR, while TCRdb's copy carries only in-frame clones and drops some. Found here are some 410,000 clones, around 14% of them singletons; the top ten hold roughly 0.04%. The chain recombines TRBV19 with TRBJ2-3; D tentatively fits TRBD1 or TRBD2 (5 bases each). The sequence came from a man aged 25-40 years in good health. Sequenced sample: naive CD4+ T cells from blood. CDR3 in DNA: TGTGCCAGTAGTCCGGGGACGGGCCAAGATACGCAGTATTTT. It encodes CASSPGTGQDTQYF.